The next 23 T cell receptor beta chains were all read from a single sample in a study of cytomegalovirus exposure and HLA in healthy donors. PCR involved 60 Vbeta and 13 Jbeta primers. Libraries were prepared by immunoSEQ multiplex PCR; TCRdb keeps only in-frame clonotypes and omits some of them. The sample includes 84,000 or so clones, roughly four fifths of them seen just once. The sequencing input was PBMCs. The receptors stem from a young man in good health and CMV-seronegative.

The V call is TRBV19, the J call TRBJ1-2, with D possibly matching TRBD1 (5 bases). Germline values: CDR1 LNHDA, CDR2 SQIVND (reference sequence). Trimming left V 5 bases short and J 3 bases short, with 10 bases between. CDR3 length: 13 residues. The CDR3 here is CASSVGLYYGYTF. The CDR3, as DNA: TGTGCCAGTAGTGTGGGACTCTACTATGGCTACACCTTC.

The chain carries TRBV11-2 and TRBJ2-1; D is perhaps TRBD1 (6 bases). CDR1 and CDR2 from the germline V gene are SGHAT and FQNNGV. This CDR3 comprises 14 residues. V was shortened by 0 bases and J by 7 bases, with 10 bases between the two germline ends. The CDR3 spells CASSLEARGNEQFF. CDR3 coding DNA: TGTGCCAGCAGCTTAGAAGCAAGGGGGAATGAGCAGTTCTTC.

This clone has only a few counts. This chain connects TRBV7-9 to TRBJ2-3; a weak D match, TRBD1 (5 bases). The length of the CDR3 is 15 residues. CDR1 and CDR2 (germline): SEHNR, FQNEAQ (reference sequence). Trimming cost V 1 base and J 5 bases, with 13 bases left between them. CDR3 protein: CASSLGQLTEDTQYF. CDR3 DNA sequence: TGTGCCAGCAGCTTAGGACAGCTAACCGAAGATACGCAGTATTTT.

J is TRBJ2-3 and V is TRBV5-1; 9 bases map to TRBD2. Per the germline V gene, CDR1 is SGHRS and CDR2 is YFSETQ. V was clipped by 2 bases and J by 6 bases; unmatched bases: 10. This CDR3 spans 16 amino acids. The CDR3 here is CASSFDSLAGYDTQYF. DNA for the CDR3: TGCGCCAGCAGCTTTGACAGCCTAGCGGGATACGATACGCAGTATTTT.

With respect to this clone: Its ends do not fully match the called genes, so a read error is possible. The rearrangement uses TRBV7-9 and TRBJ2-1, with TRBD2 matching 12 bases. Germline V gene sequence: CDR1 SEHNR, CDR2 FQNEAQ (reference sequence). This CDR3 comprises 17 residues. DNA of the CDR3: TGTTCCAGCAGCTCTTCTTGGACTAGCGGGGTAAACAATGAGCAGTTCTTC. Protein: CSSSSSWTSGVNNEQFF.

The chain is built from TRBV19 and TRBJ2-5, with 10 bases that match TRBD1. The assigned J gene may be wrong: the sequence end matches TRBJ2-7 better. CDR3 length: 15 residues. Germline CDR1 reads LNHDA; CDR2 reads SQIVND (reference sequence). The CDR3 reads CASSEGTGDSYEQYF. In nucleotides, the CDR3 is TGTGCCAGTAGTGAAGGGACAGGGGATTCCTACGAGCAGTACTTC.

The chain couples TRBV5-6 to TRBJ1-5, with D tentatively TRBD1 (5 bases). Trimming took off 2 bases at V and 7 bases at J, with 13 bases between the two ends. Germline V lookup: CDR1 SGHDT, CDR2 YYEEEE. The CDR3 consists of 14 residues. CDR3 protein: CASSLVGGGQPQHF. The CDR3 DNA follows: TGTGCCAGCAGCTTAGTCGGGGGTGGGCAGCCCCAGCATTTT. Combining the CDR3 with reference TRBV5-6 and TRBJ1-5 gives the whole variable domain DAGVTQSPTHLIKTRGQQVTLRCSPKSGHDTVSWYQQALGQGPQFIFQYYEEEERQRGNFPDRFSGHQFPNYSSELNVNALLLGDSALYLCASSLVGGGQPQHFGDGTRLSIL.

The J gene is TRBJ2-2, the V gene TRBV6-5; 8 bases match TRBD1. With V trimmed by 5 bases and J by 6 bases, 5 bases remained unmatched. This CDR3 has 14 residues. The germline CDR1 and CDR2 sequences are MNHEY and SVGAGI. The DNA for the CDR3 is TGTGCCAGCAGTCCGCCGACAGGGGCCGGGGAGCTGTTTTTT. It yields the protein CASSPPTGAGELFF.

The J gene is TRBJ2-5, the V gene TRBV6-6; weak D call: TRBD1 (5 bases). This CDR3 is 15 amino acids long. V was pared by 1 base and J by 5 bases, with 14 bases between. The V gene's germline CDR1 is MNHNY and CDR2 SVGAGI (reference sequence). CDR3 in DNA: TGTGCCAGCAGTTACTTCGACAGTACACGTGAGACCCAGTACTTC. Encoded protein: CASSYFDSTRETQYF.

V and J are TRBV29-1 and TRBJ1-2, with 9 bases aligning to TRBD1. V lost 7 bases, J lost 7 bases, and 7 bases stayed unmatched. The CDR3 is made up of 12 amino acids. Germline CDR1 is SQVTM and CDR2 is ANQGSEA. The CDR3 DNA is TGCAGCGACCTACAGGGGGCGGGTGGCTACACCTTC. The encoded protein is CSDLQGAGGYTF.

The CDR3 here is CASSSAGISEQPQHF. CDR3 bases: TGTGCCAGCAGTTCAGCAGGGATAAGTGAGCAGCCCCAGCATTTT. The rearrangement links TRBV2 to TRBJ1-5; D might be TRBD1 (5 bases). V was trimmed by 5 bases and J by 7 bases, leaving 18 bases between them. Germline lookup yields CDR1 SNHLY and CDR2 FYNNEI. The CDR3 is 15 residues long.

This sequence joins TRBV14 and TRBJ2-7; TRBD2 might be the D (6 bases). Trimming left V 4 bases short and J 0 bases short, with 19 bases between. The CDR3 covers 17 residues. Germline CDR1 is SGHDN and CDR2 is FVKESK. CDR3 region: CASSPLGSGGASYEQYF. DNA of the CDR3: TGTGCCAGCAGCCCCCTCGGTAGCGGAGGGGCCTCCTACGAGCAGTACTTC.

Remarks on this clone: A junction end diverges from the germline sequence, so it may reflect a read error. In the same sample, other DNA sequences code for this CDR3. This chain links TRBV7-7 with TRBJ2-5, with TRBD2 matching 14 bases. Germline V gene data show CDR1 as SSHAT and CDR2 as FNYEAQ (reference sequence). The CDR3 has 16 amino acids. Written as DNA, the CDR3 is TGTGCTAGCAGCCCAGGACTAGCGGGAGGAAGAGAGACCCAGTACTTC. Translation: CASSPGLAGGRETQYF.

The rearrangement uses TRBV2 and TRBJ2-3; 7 bases match TRBD1. The CDR3 covers 14 residues. The V segment lost 8 bases and the J segment 2 bases; nucleotides outside the gene matches: 7. Germline V lookup: CDR1 SNHLY, CDR2 FYNNEI. The CDR3 spells CASHGQVHTDTQYF. The CDR3 DNA reads as TGTGCCAGCCACGGACAGGTGCACACAGATACGCAGTATTTT.

The chain is built from TRBV9 and TRBJ1-2; D is ambiguous. The CDR3 has 14 amino acids. CDR1 is SGDLS, CDR2 YYNGEE, per germline. Trimming removed 1 base from V and 8 bases from J, with 15 bases in between. The CDR3 DNA follows: TGTGCCAGCAGCGTAAACACCTCCCCTAGGGGCTACACCTTC. Residues: CASSVNTSPRGYTF.

The chain links TRBV19 to TRBJ2-1; 9 bases line up with TRBD2. With 5 bases clipped from V and 0 bases from J, the junction kept 5 bases outside the gene matches. The germline V gene encodes CDR1 LNHDA and CDR2 SQIVND (reference sequence). CDR3 length equals 16 residues. The CDR3 region has the DNA TGTGCCAGTAGTTCTAGACTAGCGGCCTCCTACAATGAGCAGTTCTTC. Translating gives CASSSRLAASYNEQFF.

This sequence joins TRBV15 and TRBJ1-1; 8 nucleotides line up with TRBD1. The CDR3 consists of 14 residues. Trimming cost V 0 bases and J 7 bases; bases outside gene matches: 4. Germline V gene lookup returns CDR1 LNHNV and CDR2 YYDKDF (reference sequence). CDR3 residues: CATSRDRGPGEAFF. The CDR3 DNA reads as TGTGCCACCAGCAGAGACAGGGGGCCAGGTGAAGCTTTCTTT.

About this clone: At one end, the junction sequence differs from germline, possibly due to a read error. The V gene is TRBV4-2, the J gene TRBJ2-1, with 7 bases lining up with TRBD2. Germline V gene sequence: CDR1 LGHNA, CDR2 YNFKEQ. The CDR3 loop spans 21 amino acids. This CDR3 reads CASNQDPFRAGDGSSYNEQFF. CDR3 coding DNA: TGTGCCAGCAACCAAGATCCGTTTCGTGCGGGGGACGGAAGCTCCTACAATGAGCAGTTCTTC.

The CDR3 loop reads CASSGRSSYEQYF. The CDR3 nucleotides are TGCGCCAGCAGTGGTAGAAGCTCCTACGAGCAGTACTTC. This chain uses TRBV10-1 with TRBJ2-7, with D hard to call. There are 13 residues in the CDR3. V lost 4 bases and J lost 0, with 7 bases in between. Germline V gene sequence: CDR1 WNHNN, CDR2 SYGVQD (reference sequence).

Only one count was recorded for this clone. CDR3 nucleotides: TGCAGCGTTGAACTGGCAGGCACTAATGAAAAACTGTTTTTT. It encodes CSVELAGTNEKLFF. The chain links TRBV29-1 to TRBJ1-4; D gene ambiguous. Trimming removed 2 bases at V and 2 bases at J, with 9 bases between. The germline gives CDR1 SQVTM, CDR2 ANQGSEA. The CDR3 has 14 amino acids.

V usage is TRBV7-9 and J usage is TRBJ1-2; the D is unclear. The germline V gene has CDR1 SEHNR and CDR2 FQNEAQ (reference sequence). The CDR3 has 12 amino acids. Trimming cost V 5 bases and J 5 bases, with 9 bases left between them. CDR3 protein: CASSRGAYGYTF. The CDR3 coding sequence is TGTGCCAGCAGCCGGGGAGCTTATGGCTACACCTTC.

The J gene is TRBJ2-4, the V gene TRBV27; D is uncertain. CDR1 and CDR2 (germline): MNHEY, SMNVEV (reference sequence). The CDR3 contains 14 residues. Trimming removed 5 bases from V and 0 bases from J, with 8 bases in between. CDR3 residues: CASSSHLAKNIQYF. The CDR3 DNA is TGTGCCAGCAGTAGCCATCTAGCCAAAAACATTCAGTACTTC.

This chain joins TRBV29-1 and TRBJ1-5; the match to TRBD1 covers 11 bases. CDR3 length: 12 amino acids. Germline loops: CDR1 SQVTM, CDR2 ANQGSEA. Trimming at V came to 6 bases and at J to 10 bases, leaving 5 bases not matched to a gene. The CDR3 loop is CSVGQGEGPQHF. The CDR3 region has the DNA TGCAGCGTGGGACAGGGGGAGGGACCCCAGCATTTT.